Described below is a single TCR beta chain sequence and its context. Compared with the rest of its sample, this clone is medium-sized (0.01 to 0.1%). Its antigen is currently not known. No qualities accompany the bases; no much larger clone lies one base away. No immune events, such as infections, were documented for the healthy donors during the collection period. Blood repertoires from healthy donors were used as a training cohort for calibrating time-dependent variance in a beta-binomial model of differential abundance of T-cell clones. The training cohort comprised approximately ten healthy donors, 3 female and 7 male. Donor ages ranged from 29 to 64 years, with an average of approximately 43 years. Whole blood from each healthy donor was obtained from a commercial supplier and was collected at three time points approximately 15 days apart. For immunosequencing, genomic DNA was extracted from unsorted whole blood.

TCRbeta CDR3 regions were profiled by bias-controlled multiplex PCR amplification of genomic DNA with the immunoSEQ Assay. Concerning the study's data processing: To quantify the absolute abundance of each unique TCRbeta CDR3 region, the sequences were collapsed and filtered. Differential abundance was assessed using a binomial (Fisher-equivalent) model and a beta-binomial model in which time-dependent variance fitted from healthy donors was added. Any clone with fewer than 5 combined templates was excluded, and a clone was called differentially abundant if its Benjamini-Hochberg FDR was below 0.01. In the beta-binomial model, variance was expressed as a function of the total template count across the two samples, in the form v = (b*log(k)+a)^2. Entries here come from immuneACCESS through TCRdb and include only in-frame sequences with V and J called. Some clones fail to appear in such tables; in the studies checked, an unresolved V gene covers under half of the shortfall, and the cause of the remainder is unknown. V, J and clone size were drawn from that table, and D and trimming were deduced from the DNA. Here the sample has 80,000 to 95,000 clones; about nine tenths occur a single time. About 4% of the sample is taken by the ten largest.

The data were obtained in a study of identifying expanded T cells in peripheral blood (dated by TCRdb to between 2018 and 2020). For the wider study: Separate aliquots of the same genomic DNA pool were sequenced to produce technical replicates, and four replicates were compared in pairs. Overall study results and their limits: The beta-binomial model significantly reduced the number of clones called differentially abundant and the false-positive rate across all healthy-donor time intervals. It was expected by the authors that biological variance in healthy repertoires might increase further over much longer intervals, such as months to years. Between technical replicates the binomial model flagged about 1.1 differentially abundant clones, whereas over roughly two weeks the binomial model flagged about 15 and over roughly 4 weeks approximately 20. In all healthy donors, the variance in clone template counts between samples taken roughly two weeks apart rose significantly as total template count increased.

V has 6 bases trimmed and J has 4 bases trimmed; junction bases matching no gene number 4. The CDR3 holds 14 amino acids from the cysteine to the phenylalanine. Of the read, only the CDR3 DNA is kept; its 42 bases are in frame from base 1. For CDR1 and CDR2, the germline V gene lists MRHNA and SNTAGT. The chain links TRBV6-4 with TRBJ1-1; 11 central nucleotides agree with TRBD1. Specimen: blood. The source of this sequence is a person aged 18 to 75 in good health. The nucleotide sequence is TGTGCCAGCAGCCCCGGGACAGGGGGCACTGAAGCTTTCTTT. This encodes CASSPGTGGTEAFF.